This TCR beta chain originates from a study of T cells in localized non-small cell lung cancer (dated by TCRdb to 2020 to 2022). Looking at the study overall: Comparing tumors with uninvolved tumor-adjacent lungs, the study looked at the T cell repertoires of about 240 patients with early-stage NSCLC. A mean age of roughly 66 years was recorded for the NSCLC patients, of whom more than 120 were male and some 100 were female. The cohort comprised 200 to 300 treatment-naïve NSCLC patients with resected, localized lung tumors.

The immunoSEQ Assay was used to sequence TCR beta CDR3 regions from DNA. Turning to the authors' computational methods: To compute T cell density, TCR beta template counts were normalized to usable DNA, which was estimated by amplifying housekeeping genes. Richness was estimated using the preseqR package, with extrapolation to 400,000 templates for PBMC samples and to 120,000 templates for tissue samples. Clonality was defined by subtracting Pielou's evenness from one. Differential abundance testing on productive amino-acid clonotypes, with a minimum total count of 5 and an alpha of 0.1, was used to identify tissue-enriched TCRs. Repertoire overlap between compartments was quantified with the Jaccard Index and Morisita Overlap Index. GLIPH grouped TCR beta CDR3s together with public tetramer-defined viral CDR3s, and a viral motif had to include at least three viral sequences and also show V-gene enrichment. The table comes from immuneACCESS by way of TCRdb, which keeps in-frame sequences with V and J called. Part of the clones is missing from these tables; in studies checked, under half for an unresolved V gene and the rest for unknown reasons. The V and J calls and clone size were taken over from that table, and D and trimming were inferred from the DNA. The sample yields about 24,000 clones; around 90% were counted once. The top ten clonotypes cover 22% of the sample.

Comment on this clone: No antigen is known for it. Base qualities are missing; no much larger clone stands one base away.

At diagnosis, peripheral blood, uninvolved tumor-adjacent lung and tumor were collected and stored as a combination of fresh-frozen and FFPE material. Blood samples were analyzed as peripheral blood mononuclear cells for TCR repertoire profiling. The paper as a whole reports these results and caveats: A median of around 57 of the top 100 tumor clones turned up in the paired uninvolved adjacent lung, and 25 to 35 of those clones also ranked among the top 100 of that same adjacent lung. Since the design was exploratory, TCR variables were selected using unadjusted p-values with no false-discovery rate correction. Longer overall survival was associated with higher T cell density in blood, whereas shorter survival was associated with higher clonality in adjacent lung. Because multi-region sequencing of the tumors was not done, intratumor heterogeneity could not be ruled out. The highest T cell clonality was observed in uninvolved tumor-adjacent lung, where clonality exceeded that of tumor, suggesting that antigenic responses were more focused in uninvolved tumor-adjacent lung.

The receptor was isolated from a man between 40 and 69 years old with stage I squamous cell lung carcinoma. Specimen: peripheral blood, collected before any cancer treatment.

The CDR3 reads CASSLAGGTDTQYF. The nucleotide sequence is given as TGCGCCAGCAGCTTAGCGGGGGGCACAGATACGCAGTATTTT. The sequence is built from TRBV5-1 and TRBJ2-3, with TRBD2 identical over 8 junction bases. Trimming accounts for 2 bases at V and 1 base at J, while the number of junction bases matched to no gene is 0. Including cysteine and phenylalanine, the CDR3 has 14 amino acids. Only CDR3 DNA is held: 42 bases, read in frame from base 1. The germline V gene supplies CDR1 SGHRS and CDR2 YFSETQ.